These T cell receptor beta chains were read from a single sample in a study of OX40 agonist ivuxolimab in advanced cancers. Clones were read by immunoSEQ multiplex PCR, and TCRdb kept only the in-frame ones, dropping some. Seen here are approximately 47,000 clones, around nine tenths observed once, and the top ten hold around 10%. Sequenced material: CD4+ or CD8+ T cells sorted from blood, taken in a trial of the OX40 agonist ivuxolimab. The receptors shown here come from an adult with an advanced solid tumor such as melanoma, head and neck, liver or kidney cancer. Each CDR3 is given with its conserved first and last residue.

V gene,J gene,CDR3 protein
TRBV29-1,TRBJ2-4,CSVEGIAKNIQYF
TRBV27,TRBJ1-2,CASSPSTALWGYTF
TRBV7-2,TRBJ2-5,CASSFLAGGSGETQYF
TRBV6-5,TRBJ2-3,CASSYSTVQGADTQYF
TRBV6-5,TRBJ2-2,CASLVPTGELFF
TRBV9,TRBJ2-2,CASSVGVGDGTGELFF
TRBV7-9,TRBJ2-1,CASSLESRAYNEQFF
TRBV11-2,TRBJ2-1,CASSLRGQGSYNEQFF
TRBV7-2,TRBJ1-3,CASSFMGENTIYF
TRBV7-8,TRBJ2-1,CASSFRLAGTGDNEQFF
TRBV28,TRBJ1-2,CASSPGGINGYTF
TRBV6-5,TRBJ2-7,CASSYGRSSYEQYF
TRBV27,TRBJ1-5,CASSLSVDSNQPQHF
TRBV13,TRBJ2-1,CASSLGTPYNEQFF
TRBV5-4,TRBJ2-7,CASSSSDATYEQYF
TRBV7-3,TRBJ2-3,CASSFSTRTGDTQYF
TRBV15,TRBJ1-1,CATSRDRGLNTEAFF
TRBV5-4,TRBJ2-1,CASSLDSPEQFF
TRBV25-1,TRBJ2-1,CASSEYRGEQFF
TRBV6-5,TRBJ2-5,CASSLDGYQETQYF
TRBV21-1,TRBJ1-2,CASSKEERDRGLLCYTF
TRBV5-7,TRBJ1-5,CASSLPRRNQPQHF
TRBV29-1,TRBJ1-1,CSEERDDEAFF
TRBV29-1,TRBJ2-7,CSVRSLDSAWEQYF
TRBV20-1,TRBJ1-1,CSASSTGEAFF
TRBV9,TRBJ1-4,CASSQDTPGEKLFF
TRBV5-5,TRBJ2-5,CASSLDGPLGRGETQYF
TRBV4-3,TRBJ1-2,CASSQDEAGPYGYTF
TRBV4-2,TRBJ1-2,CASSQDVPGENGYTF
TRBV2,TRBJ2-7,CASSEIYSYEQYF
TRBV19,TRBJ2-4,CASRGGFNIQYF
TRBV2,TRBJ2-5,CASSVGTSLETQYF
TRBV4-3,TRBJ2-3,CASGQGSSTDTQYF
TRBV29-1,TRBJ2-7,CSVELRDYEQYF
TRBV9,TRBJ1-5,CASSVGFGQPQHF
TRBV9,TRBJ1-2,CASSVETAANHYGYTF
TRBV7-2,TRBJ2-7,CASNWGPAYEQYF
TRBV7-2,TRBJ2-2,CASTNTGELFF
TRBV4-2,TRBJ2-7,CASSQEPGGYEQYF
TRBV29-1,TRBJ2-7,CSVEDGDRSSYEQYF
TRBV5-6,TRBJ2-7,CASTPRSAPRTYEQYF
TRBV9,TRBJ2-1,CASSAWAGRSSTDEQFF
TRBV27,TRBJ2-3,CASSLAGGRDTQYF
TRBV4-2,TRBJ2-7,CASSQERTSGYEQYF
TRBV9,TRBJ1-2,CASSPEHRAPHGYTF
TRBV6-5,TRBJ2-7,CASSYGPSYEQYF
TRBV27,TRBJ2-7,CASGYEQYF
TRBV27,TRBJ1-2,CASNEYGTASNYGYTF
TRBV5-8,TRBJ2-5,CASSLEAGEETQYF
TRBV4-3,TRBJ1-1,CASSQDLGDLNTEAFF
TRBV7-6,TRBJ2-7,CASSLDPGDSYEQYF
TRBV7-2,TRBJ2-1,CASSSRDRLLDEQFF
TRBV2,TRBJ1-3,CASSYSPGNTIYF
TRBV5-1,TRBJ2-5,CASSLISGEETQYF
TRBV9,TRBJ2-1,CASSVVSNEQFF